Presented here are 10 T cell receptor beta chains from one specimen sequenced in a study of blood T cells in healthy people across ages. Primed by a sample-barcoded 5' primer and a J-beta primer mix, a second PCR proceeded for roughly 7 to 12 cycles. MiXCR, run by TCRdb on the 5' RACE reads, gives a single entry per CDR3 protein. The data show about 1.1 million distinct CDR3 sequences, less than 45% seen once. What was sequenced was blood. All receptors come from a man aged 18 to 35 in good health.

The CDR3 DNA follows: TGTGCCAGCTCGCGGGACAATTATAGTAATCAGCCCCAGCATTTT. Amino acids: CASSRDNYSNQPQHF. The chain is built from TRBV18 and TRBJ1-5, with D tentatively TRBD1 (6 bases). Trimming stripped 6 bases from V and 4 bases from J, with 16 bases between. This CDR3 is 15 amino acids long. The germline V gene encodes CDR1 KGHSH and CDR2 LQKENI.

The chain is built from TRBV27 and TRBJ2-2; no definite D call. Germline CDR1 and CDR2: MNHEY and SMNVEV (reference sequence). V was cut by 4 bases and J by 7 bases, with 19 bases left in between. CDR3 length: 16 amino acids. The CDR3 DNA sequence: TGTGCCAGCAGTTCGACCTTCATCACTGGCATCGGGGAGCTGTTTTTT. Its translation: CASSSTFITGIGELFF.

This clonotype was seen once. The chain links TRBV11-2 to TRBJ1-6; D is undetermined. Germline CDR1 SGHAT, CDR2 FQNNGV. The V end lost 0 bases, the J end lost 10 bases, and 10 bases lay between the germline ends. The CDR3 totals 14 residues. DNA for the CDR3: TGTGCCAGCAGCTTAGATTGGCAACTCTCACCCCTCCACTTT. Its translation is CASSLDWQLSPLHF.

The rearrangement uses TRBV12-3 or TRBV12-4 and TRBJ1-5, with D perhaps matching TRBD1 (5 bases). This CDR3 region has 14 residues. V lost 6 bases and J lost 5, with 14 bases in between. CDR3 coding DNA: TGTGCCAGCAGCCCCTCCCTGGGGGATCAGCCCCAGCATTTT. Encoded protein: CASSPSLGDQPQHF.

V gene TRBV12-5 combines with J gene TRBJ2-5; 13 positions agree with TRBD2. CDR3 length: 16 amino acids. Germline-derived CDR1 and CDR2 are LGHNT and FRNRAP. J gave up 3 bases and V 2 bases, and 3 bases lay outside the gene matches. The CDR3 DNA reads TGTGCTAGTGGTTTGCCTGGGACTAGCGGGGAAGAGACCCAGTACTTC. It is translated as CASGLPGTSGEETQYF.

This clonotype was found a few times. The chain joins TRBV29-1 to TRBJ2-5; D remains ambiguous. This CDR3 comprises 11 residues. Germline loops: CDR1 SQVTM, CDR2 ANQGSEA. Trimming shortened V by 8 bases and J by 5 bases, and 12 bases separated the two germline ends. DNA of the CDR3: TGCAGCCCCCAGGAAGGGGAGACCCAGTACTTC. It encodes CSPQEGETQYF.

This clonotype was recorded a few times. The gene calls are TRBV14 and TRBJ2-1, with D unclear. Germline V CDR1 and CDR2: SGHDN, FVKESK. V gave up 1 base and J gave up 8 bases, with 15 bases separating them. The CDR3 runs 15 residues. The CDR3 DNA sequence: TGTGCCAGCAGCCAAGTTTCGAGTGGCCCCCATGAGCAGTTCTTC. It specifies CASSQVSSGPHEQFF.

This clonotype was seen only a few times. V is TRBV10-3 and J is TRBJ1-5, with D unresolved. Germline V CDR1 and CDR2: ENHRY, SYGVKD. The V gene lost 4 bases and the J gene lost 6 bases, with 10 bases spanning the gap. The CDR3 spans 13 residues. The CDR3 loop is CAISASGGQPQHF. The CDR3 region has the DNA TGTGCCATCAGTGCCTCGGGAGGTCAGCCCCAGCATTTT.

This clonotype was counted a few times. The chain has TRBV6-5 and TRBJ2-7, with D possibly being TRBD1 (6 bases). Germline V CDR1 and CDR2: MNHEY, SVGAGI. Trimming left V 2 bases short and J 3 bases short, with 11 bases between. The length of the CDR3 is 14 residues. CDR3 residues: CASSYRGQLYEQYF. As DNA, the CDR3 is TGTGCCAGCAGTTACCGGGGACAACTCTACGAGCAGTACTTC.

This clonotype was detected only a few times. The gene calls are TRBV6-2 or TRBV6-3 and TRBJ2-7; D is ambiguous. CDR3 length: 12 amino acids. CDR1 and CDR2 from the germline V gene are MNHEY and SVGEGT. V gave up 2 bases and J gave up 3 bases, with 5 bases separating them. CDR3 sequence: CASSYGNYEQYF. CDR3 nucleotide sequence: TGTGCCAGCAGTTACGGGAACTACGAGCAGTACTTC.